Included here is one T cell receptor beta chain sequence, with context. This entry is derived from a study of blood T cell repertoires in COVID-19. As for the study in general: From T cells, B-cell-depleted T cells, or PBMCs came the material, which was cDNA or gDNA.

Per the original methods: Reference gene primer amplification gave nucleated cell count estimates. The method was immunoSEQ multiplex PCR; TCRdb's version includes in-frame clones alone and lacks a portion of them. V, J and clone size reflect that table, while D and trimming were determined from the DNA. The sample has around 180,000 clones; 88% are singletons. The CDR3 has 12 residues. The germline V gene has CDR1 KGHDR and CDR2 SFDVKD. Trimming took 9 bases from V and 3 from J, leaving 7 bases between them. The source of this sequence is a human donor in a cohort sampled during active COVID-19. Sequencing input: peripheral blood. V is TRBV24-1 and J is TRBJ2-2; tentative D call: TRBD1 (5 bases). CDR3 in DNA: TGTGCCACCGGGGCAGACACCGGGGAGCTGTTTTTT. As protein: CATGADTGELFF.